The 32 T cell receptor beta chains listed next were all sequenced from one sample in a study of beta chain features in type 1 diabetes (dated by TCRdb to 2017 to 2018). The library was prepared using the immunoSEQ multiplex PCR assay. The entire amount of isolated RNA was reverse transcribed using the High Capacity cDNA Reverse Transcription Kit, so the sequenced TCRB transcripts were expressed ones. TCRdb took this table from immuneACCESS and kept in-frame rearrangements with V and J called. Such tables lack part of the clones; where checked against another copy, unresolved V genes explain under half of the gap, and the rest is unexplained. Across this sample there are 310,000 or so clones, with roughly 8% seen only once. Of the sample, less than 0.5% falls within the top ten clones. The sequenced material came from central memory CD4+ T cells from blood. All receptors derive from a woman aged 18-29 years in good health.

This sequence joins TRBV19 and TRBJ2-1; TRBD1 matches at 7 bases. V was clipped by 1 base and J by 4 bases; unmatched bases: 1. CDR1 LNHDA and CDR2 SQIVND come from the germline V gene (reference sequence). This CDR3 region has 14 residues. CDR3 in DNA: TGTGCCAGTAGTATAGGGGACAGATACAATGAGCAGTTCTTC. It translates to CASSIGDRYNEQFF.

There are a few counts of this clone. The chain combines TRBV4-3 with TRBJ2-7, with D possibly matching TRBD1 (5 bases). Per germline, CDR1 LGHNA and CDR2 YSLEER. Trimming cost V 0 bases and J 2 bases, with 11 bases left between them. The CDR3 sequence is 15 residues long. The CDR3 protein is CASSQDRRDAYEQYF. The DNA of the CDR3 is TGCGCCAGCAGCCAAGATCGCAGGGATGCCTACGAGCAGTACTTC.

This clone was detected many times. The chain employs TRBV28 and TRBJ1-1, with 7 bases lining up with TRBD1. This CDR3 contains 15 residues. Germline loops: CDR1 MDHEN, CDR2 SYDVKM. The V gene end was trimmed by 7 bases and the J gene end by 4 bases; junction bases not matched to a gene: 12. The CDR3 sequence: CASKGSRGSGTEAFF. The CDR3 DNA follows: TGTGCCAGCAAGGGAAGCAGGGGGTCGGGCACTGAAGCTTTCTTT.

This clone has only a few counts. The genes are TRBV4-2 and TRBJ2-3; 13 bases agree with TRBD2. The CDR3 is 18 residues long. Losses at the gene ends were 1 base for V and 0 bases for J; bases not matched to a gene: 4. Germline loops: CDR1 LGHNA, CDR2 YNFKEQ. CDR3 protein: CASSQGTSGGRSTDTQYF. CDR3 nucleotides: TGTGCCAGCAGCCAAGGGACTAGCGGGGGCCGTAGCACAGATACGCAGTATTTT.

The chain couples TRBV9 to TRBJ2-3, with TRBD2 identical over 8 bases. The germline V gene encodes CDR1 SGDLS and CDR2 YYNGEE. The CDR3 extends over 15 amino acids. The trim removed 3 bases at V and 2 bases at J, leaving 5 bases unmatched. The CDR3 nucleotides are TGTGCCAGCAGCGAAAATAGCGGGATCACAGATACGCAGTATTTT. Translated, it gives CASSENSGITDTQYF.

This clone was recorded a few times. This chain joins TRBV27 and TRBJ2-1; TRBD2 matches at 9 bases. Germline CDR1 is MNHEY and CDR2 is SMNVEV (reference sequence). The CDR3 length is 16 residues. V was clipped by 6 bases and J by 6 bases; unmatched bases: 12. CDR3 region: CASSLKIMTSGNEQFF. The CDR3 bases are TGTGCCAGCAGCCTTAAAATAATGACTAGCGGCAATGAGCAGTTCTTC.

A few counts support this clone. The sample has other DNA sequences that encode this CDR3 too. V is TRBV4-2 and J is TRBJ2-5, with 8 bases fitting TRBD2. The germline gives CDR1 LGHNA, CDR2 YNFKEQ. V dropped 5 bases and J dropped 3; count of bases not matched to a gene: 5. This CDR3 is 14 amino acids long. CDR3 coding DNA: TGTGCCAGCAGCTTAGGACTAGCAGAAGAGACCCAGTACTTC. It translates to CASSLGLAEETQYF.

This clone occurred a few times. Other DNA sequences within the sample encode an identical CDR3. The CDR3 coding sequence is TGTGCCATCTCAGGACTAGCGAGCACAGATACGCAGTATTTT. It is translated as CAISGLASTDTQYF. This chain joins TRBV10-3 and TRBJ2-3; 9 positions agree with TRBD2. The germline V gene has CDR1 ENHRY and CDR2 SYGVKD. The CDR3 sequence is 14 residues long. Germline trimming cut 8 bases from V and 0 bases from J; bases unmatched to any gene: 3.

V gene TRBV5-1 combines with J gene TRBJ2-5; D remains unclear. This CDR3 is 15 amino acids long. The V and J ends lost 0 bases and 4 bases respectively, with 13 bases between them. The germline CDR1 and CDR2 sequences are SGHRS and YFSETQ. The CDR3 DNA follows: TGCGCCAGCAGCTTGGGATCGGTAGTTAGAGAGACCCAGTACTTC. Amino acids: CASSLGSVVRETQYF.

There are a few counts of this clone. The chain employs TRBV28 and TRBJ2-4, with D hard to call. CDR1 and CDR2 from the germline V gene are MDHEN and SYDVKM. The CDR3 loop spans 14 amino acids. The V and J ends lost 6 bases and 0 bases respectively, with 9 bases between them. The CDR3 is CASRESLAKNIQYF. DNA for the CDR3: TGTGCCAGCAGGGAAAGCCTAGCCAAAAACATTCAGTACTTC.

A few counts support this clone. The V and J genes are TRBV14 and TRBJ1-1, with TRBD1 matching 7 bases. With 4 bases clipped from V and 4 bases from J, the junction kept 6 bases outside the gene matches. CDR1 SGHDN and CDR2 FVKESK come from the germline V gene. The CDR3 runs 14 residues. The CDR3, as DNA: TGTGCCAGCAGCCGACAGGGTTCGGGCACTGAAGCTTTCTTT. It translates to CASSRQGSGTEAFF.

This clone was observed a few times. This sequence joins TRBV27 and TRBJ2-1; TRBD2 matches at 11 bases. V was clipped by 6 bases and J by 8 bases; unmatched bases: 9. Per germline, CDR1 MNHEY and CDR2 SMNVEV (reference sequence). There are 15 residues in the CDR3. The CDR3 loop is CASSFGTSGAHEQFF. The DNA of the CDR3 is TGTGCCAGCAGCTTCGGGACTAGCGGAGCCCATGAGCAGTTCTTC.

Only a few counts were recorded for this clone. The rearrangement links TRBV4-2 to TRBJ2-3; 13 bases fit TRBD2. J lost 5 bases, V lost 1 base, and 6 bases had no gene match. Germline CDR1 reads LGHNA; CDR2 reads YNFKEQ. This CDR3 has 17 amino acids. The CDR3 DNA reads TGTGCCAGCAGCCAAGGGACTAGCGGGAGTCCCCGAGATACGCAGTATTTT. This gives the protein CASSQGTSGSPRDTQYF.

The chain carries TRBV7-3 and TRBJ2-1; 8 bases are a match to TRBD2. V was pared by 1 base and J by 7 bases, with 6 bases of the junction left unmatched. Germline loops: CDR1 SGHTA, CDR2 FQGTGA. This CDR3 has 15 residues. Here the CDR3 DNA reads TGTGCCAGCAGCTTAAGGGAAGCGGGAGCAAATGAGCAGTTCTTC. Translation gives CASSLREAGANEQFF. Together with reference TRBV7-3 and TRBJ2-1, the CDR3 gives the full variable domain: GAGVSQTPSNKVTEKGKYVELRCDPISGHTALYWYRQSLGQGPEFLIYFQGTGAADDSGLPNDRFFAVRPEGSVSTLKIQRTERGDSAVYLCASSLREAGANEQFFGPGTRLTVL.

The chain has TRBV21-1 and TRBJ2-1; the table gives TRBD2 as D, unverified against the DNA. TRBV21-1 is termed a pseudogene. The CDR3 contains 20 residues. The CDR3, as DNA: TGTGCCAGCAGCAAAGAAAGTTCCGGATGCGAAACGGGGTCCTACAATGAGCAGTTCTTC. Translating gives CASSKESSGCETGSYNEQFF.

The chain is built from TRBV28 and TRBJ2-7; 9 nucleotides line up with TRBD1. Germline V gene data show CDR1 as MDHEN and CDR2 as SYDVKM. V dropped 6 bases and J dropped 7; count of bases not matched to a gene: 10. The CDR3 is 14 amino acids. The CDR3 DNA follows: TGTGCCAGCAGACTCTCCGGGACAGGGAGGGAGCAGTACTTC. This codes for CASRLSGTGREQYF.

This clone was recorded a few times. In DNA, the CDR3 is TGTGCCAGCAGCTCGCCGCGAGGCGGGACGACAGATACGCAGTATTTT. This sequence encodes CASSSPRGGTTDTQYF. The genes are TRBV5-4 and TRBJ2-3, with a weak D call TRBD2 (6 bases). V gave up 3 bases and J gave up 3 bases, with 17 bases separating them. The CDR3 is 16 residues long. CDR1 and CDR2 from the germline V gene are SGHNT and YYREEE (reference sequence).

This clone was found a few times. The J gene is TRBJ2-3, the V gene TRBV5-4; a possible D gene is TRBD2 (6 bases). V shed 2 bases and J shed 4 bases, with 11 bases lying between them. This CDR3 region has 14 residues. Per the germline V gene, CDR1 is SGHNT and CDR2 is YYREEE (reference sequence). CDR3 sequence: CASSFAGLSDTQYF. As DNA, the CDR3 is TGTGCCAGCAGCTTTGCGGGATTGTCAGATACGCAGTATTTT.

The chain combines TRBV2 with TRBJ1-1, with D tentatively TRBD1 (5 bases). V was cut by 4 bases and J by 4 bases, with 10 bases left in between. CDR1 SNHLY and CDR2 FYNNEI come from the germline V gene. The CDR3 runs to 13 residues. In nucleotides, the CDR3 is TGTGCCAGCAGTGGCAGCGGGGCCACTGAAGCTTTCTTT. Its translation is CASSGSGATEAFF.

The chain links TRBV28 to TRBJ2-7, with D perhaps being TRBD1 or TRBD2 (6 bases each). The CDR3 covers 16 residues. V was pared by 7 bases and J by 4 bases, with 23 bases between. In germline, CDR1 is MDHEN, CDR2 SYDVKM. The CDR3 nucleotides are TGTGCCAGCAAATATAGCGGAGCCAGGGGTACGTACGAGCAGTACTTC. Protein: CASKYSGARGTYEQYF.

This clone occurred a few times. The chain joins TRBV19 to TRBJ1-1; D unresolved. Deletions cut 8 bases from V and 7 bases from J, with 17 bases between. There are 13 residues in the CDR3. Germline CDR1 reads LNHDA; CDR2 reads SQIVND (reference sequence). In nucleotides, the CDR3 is TGTGCCAGTCAAGGCGGATGGGCCAATGAAGCTTTCTTT. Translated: CASQGGWANEAFF. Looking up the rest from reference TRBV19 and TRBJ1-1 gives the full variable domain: DGGITQSPKYLFRKEGQNVTLSCEQNLNHDAMYWYRQDPGQGLRLIYYSQIVNDFQKGDIAEGYSVSREKKESFPLTVTSAQKNPTAFYLCASQGGWANEAFFGQGTRLTVV.

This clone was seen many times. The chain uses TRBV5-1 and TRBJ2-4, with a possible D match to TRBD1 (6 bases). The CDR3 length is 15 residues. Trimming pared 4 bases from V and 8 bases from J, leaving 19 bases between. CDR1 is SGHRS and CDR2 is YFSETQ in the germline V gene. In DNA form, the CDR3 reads TGCGCCAGCAGCCCAGGGGTGAAACGTTTAGACATTCAGTACTTC. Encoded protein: CASSPGVKRLDIQYF.

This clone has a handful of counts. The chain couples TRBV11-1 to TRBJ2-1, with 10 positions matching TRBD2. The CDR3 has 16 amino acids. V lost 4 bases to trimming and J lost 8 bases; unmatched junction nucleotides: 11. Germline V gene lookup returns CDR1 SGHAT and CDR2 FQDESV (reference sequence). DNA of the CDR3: TGTGCCAGCAGCTCCCGGGCTAGCGGGAGTAGGTATGAGCAGTTCTTC. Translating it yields CASSSRASGSRYEQFF.

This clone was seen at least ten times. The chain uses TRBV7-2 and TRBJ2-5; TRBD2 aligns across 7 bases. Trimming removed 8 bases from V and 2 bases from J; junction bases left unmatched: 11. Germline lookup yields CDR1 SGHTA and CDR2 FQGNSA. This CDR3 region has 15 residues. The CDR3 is CASRPGGGRQETQYF. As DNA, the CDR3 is TGTGCCAGCCGACCGGGCGGGGGACGGCAAGAGACCCAGTACTTC. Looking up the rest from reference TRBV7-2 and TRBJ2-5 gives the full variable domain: GAGVSQSPSNKVTEKGKDVELRCDPISGHTALYWYRQSLGQGLEFLIYFQGNSAPDKSGLPSDRFSAERTGGSVSTLTIQRTQQEDSAVYLCASRPGGGRQETQYFGPGTRLLVL.

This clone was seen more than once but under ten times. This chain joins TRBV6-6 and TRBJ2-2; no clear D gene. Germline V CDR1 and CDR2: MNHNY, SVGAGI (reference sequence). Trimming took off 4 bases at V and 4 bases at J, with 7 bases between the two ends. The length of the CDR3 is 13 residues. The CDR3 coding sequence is TGTGCCAGCAGTTCAGGTTTCACCGGGGAGCTGTTTTTT. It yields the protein CASSSGFTGELFF.

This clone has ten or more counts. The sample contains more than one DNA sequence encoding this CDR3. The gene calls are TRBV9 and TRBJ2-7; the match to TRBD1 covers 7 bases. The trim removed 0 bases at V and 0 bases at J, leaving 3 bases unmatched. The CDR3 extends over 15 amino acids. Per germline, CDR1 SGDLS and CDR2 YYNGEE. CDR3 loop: CASSVGTGVSYEQYF. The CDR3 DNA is TGTGCCAGCAGCGTAGGGACAGGAGTCTCCTACGAGCAGTACTTC. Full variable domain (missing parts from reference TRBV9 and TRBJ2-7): DSGVTQTPKHLITATGQRVTLRCSPRSGDLSVYWYQQSLDQGLQFLIQYYNGEERAKGNILERFSAQQFPDLHSELNLSSLELGDSALYFCASSVGTGVSYEQYFGPGTRLTVT.

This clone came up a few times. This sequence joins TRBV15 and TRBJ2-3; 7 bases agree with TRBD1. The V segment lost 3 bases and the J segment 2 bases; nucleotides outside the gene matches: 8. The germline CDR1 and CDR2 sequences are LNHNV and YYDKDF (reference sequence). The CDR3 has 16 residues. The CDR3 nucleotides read TGTGCCACCAGCAGGCGCAGGGGGTCCGCCACAGATACGCAGTATTTT. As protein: CATSRRRGSATDTQYF.

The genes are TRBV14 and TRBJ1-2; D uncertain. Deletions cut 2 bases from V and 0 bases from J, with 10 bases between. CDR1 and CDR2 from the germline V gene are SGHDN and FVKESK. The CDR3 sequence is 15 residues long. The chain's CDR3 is CASSQRVSTNYGYTF. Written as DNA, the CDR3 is TGTGCCAGCAGCCAACGTGTCAGCACTAACTATGGCTACACCTTC.

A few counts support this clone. The CDR3 loop is CASSLGGAGRTQYF. The CDR3 region has the DNA TGTGCCAGCAGCTTAGGAGGGGCCGGGAGGACCCAGTACTTC. The chain carries TRBV7-3 and TRBJ2-5; weak D call: TRBD2 (6 bases). The CDR3 is 14 residues long. The germline CDR1 and CDR2 sequences are SGHTA and FQGTGA. V was pared by 2 bases and J by 7 bases, with 14 bases between.

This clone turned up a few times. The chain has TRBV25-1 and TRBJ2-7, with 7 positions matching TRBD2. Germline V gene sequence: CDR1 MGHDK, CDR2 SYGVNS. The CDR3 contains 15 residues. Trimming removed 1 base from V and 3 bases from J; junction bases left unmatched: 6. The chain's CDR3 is CASSELGGRSYEQYF. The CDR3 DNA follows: TGTGCCAGCAGTGAATTGGGCGGGAGAAGCTACGAGCAGTACTTC.

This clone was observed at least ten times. Written as DNA, the CDR3 is TGTGCCAGTAGAACCCAGGGGTACACCGGGGAGCTGTTTTTT. Translating it yields CASRTQGYTGELFF. V is TRBV19 and J is TRBJ2-2; D is perhaps TRBD1 (6 bases). Looked up from germline, CDR1 is LNHDA and CDR2 is SQIVND (reference sequence). Trimming took 6 bases from V and 3 from J, leaving 11 bases between them. This CDR3 spans 14 amino acids.

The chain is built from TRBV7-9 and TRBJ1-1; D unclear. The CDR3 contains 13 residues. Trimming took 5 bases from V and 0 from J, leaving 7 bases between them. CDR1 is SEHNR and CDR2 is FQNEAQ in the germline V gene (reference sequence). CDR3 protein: CASSREMNTEAFF. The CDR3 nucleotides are TGTGCCAGCAGCCGCGAAATGAACACTGAAGCTTTCTTT.